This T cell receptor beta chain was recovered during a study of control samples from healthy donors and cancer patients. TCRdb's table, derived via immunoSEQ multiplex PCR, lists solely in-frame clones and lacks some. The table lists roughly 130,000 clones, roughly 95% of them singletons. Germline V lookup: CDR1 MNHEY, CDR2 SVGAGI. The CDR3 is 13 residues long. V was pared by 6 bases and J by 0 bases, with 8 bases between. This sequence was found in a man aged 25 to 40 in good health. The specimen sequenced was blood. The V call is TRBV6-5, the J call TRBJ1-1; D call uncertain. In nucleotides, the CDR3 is TGTGCCAGCAGAGCCATTTTGAACACTGAAGCTTTCTTT. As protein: CASRAILNTEAFF.